The 9 T cell receptor beta chains given below trace back to one sample, sequenced in a study of control samples from healthy donors and cancer patients. Libraries were prepared by immunoSEQ multiplex PCR; TCRdb keeps only in-frame clonotypes and omits some of them. The sample has some 97,000 clones; more than 85% are singletons. Source material: blood. These receptors all come from a woman in her 50s in good health.

This clone occurred once. The chain employs TRBV7-2 and TRBJ2-1, with D perhaps being TRBD1 or TRBD2 (5 bases each). The V end lost 4 bases, the J end lost 2 bases, and 12 bases lay between the germline ends. This CDR3 is built from 15 residues. Germline-derived CDR1 and CDR2 are SGHTA and FQGNSA. The CDR3 sequence: CASSWTRGAYNEQFF. Written as DNA, the CDR3 is TGTGCCAGCAGCTGGACGAGGGGCGCCTACAATGAGCAGTTCTTC.

CDR3 region: CAWSEGLAGADTQYF. CDR3 sequence (DNA): TGTGCCTGGAGTGAGGGACTAGCGGGAGCCGATACGCAGTATTTT. This chain connects TRBV30 to TRBJ2-3; 14 bases align to TRBD2. There are 15 residues in the CDR3. The germline gives CDR1 GTSNPN, CDR2 SVGIG (reference sequence). V shed 1 base, J shed 6 bases, and the junction held 3 bases outside the gene matches.

This clone was seen a single time. This chain joins TRBV9 and TRBJ1-1; no firm D call. With 0 bases removed from V and 10 bases from J, the gap between germline ends came to 13 bases. The CDR3 covers 13 residues. Germline CDR1 and CDR2: SGDLS and YYNGEE. CDR3 nucleotide sequence: TGTGCCAGCAGCGTAGCAGAGAGTTGGGGAGCTTTCTTT. Its translation is CASSVAESWGAFF.

The chain uses TRBV25-1 and TRBJ2-5; 7 nucleotides match TRBD2. This CDR3 spans 15 amino acids. Per germline, CDR1 MGHDK and CDR2 SYGVNS. V was clipped by 8 bases and J by 3 bases; unmatched bases: 12. CDR3 loop: CASWGGGAQEETQYF. For the CDR3, the DNA is TGTGCCAGCTGGGGGGGAGGGGCTCAAGAAGAGACCCAGTACTTC.

The chain has TRBV9 and TRBJ1-6; tentatively, D is TRBD1 (5 bases). Germline V lookup: CDR1 SGDLS, CDR2 YYNGEE. Trimming left V 1 base short and J 10 bases short, with 9 bases between. CDR3 size: 13 residues. The CDR3 DNA follows: TGTGCCAGCAGCGTACAGGGCGAGTCACCCCTCCACTTT. Translating it yields CASSVQGESPLHF.

This clone is labeled as medium-sized (0.01 to 0.1%). The chain recombines TRBV21-1 with TRBJ2-7; the D segment call TRBD2 is taken from the table without a DNA check. TRBV21-1 is a pseudogene. The CDR3 extends over 18 amino acids. CDR3 loop: CASSKVSTAELVFYEQYV. The CDR3 DNA follows: TGTGCCAGCAGCAAAGTTAGTACCGCCGAACTCGTCTTCTACGAGCAGTACGTC.

This clone was recorded once. The rearrangement uses TRBV3-1 (or the pseudogene TRBV3-2) and TRBJ1-6, with 10 positions matching TRBD1. Germline CDR1 is LGHDT and CDR2 is YNNKEL (reference sequence). The length of the CDR3 is 15 residues. V trimming: 4 bases; J trimming: 6 bases; junction bases outside the gene matches: 3. The CDR3, as DNA: TGTGCCAGCAGCCGACAGGGGGCTCGTAATTCACCCCTCCACTTT. Amino acid sequence: CASSRQGARNSPLHF.

The rearrangement joins TRBV7-3 to TRBJ1-5; D ambiguous. The germline V and J ends were trimmed by 3 bases and 5 bases, with 11 bases remaining between them. This CDR3 has 14 amino acids. The germline CDR1 and CDR2 sequences are SGHTA and FQGTGA. CDR3 region: CASSFLSGDQPQHF. The DNA of the CDR3 is TGTGCCAGCAGCTTTTTAAGTGGGGATCAGCCCCAGCATTTT.

V usage is TRBV12-3 or TRBV12-4 and J usage is TRBJ1-3; perhaps TRBD1 as D (5 bases). With 3 bases removed from V and 13 bases from J, the gap between germline ends came to 13 bases. The CDR3 covers 12 residues. In nucleotides, the CDR3 is TGTGCCAGCAGTTTTGGCTCCGGGACTATATATTTT. Translated: CASSFGSGTIYF.